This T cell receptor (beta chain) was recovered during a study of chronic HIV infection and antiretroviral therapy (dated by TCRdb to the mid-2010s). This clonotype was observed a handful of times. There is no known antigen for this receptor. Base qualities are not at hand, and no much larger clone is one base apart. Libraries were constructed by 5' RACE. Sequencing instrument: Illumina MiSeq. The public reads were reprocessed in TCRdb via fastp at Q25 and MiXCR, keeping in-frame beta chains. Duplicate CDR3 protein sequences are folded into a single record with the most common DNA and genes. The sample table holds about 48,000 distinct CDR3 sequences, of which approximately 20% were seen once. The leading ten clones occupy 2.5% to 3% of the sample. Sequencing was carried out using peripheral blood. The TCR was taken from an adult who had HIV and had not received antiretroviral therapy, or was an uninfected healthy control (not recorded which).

This receptor has the CDR3 CSAGQGITEAFF. The nucleotide sequence reads TGCAGCGCTGGACAGGGGATTACTGAAGCTTTCTTT. This chain is built from TRBV29-1 and TRBJ1-1, and TRBD1 matches 9 of the central bases. As encoded in the germline V gene, CDR1 is SQVTM while CDR2 is ANQGSEA. The CDR3 measures 12 amino acids from cysteine to phenylalanine. The sequence is cut down to CDR3 DNA, 36 bases in frame from base 1. Germline trimming: 7 bases from V, 5 bases from J; junction bases outside gene matches: 5.